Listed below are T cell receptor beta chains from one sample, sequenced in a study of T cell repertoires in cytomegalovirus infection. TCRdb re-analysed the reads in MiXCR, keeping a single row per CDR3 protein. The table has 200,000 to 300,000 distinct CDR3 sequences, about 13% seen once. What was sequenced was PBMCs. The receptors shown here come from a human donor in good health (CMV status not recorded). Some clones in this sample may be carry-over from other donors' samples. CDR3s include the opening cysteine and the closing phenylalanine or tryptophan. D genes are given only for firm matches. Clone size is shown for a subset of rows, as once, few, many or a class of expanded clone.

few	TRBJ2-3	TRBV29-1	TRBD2	TGCAGCGTTGTAGAAAGCGGGAGTGTCGCAGATACGCAGTATTTT	CSVVESGSVADTQYF
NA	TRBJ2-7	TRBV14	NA	TGTGCCAGCAGCCCCTTTCGGGGCATGGCCTACGGGCAGTACTTC	CASSPFRGMAYGQYF
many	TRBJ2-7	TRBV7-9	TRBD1	TGTGCCAGCAGCGTCCGAGACAGGGCGCAAGAGCAGTACTTC	CASSVRDRAQEQYF
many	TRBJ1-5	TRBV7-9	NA	TGTGCCAGCAGCTTAGACTTGGATCCCAGCAATCAGCCCCAGCATTTT	CASSLDLDPSNQPQHF
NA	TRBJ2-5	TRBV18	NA	TGTGCCAGCTCCGCCTTACCGGACGAGACCCAGTACTTC	CASSALPDETQYF
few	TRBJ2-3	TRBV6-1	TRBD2	TGTGCCAGCAGTGGAAGCGGGGGGTTCACAGATACGCAGTATTTT	CASSGSGGFTDTQYF
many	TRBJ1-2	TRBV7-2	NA	TGTGCCAGCAGCTCCGGGGGTGGCTACACCTTC	CASSSGGGYTF
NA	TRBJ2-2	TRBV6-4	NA	TGTGCCAGCAGTGACGGCGCAGCACCCCCCCGGGAGCTGTTTTTT	CASSDGAAPPRELFF
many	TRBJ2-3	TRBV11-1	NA	TGTGCCAGCAGCACGACCGGGACATACACAGATACGCAGTATTTT	CASSTTGTYTDTQYF
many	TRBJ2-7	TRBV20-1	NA	TGCAGTGCTAGCCCGACATTTACCTACGAGCAGTACTTC	CSASPTFTYEQYF
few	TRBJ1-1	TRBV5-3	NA	TGTGCCAGCAGCCCCACCCTAGCGATTGGTGAAGCTTTCTTT	CASSPTLAIGEAFF
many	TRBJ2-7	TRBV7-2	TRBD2	TGTGCCAGCAGGATGTGGGAAGCGGGAATATCTTTGGGGTCCGAGCAGTACTTC	CASRMWEAGISLGSEQYF
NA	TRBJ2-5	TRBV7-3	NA	TGTGCCAGCAGCCCGGCCGTCTGGGAGACCCAGTACTTC	CASSPAVWETQYF
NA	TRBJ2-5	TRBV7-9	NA	TGTGCCAGCAGCTTAGGCGCAGGGAAGGAGACCCAGTACTTC	CASSLGAGKETQYF
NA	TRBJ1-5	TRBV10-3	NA	TGTGCCATCAGCCGTGACGGTGTCAATCAGCCCCAGCATTTT	CAISRDGVNQPQHF
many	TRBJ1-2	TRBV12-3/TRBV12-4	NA	TGTGCCAGCAGTTCCGACGCCTATGGCTACACCTTC	CASSSDAYGYTF
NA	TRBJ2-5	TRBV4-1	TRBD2	TGCGCCAGCAGCCAAGACTTTAGCGGGGGCGCCGACGGAGAGACCCAGTACTTC	CASSQDFSGGADGETQYF
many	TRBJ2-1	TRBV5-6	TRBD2	TGTGCCAGCAGCTTGGGCGGGGGAGTCGTTTACAATGAGCAGTTCTTC	CASSLGGGVVYNEQFF
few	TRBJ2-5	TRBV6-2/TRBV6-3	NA	TGTGCCAGCAGTTCGAGGGTATTGGAGACCCAGTACTTC	CASSSRVLETQYF
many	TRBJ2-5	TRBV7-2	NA	TGTGCCAGCAGCCCCCGTAGTGTCGAGGGACGTACAGAGACCCAGTACTTC	CASSPRSVEGRTETQYF
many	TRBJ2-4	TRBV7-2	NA	TGTGCCAGCAGCCTAGAATCGGGACAAGTTAAGATAGCCAAAAACATTCAGTACTTC	CASSLESGQVKIAKNIQYF
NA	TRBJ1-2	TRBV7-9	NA	TGTGCCAGCAGCTCCCCCGTAGGGGGTGGCGGCTACACCTTC	CASSSPVGGGGYTF
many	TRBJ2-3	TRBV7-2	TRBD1	TGTGCCAGCAGCCCAAGACAGGGGGCCACGCAGTATTTT	CASSPRQGATQYF
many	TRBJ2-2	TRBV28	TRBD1	TGTGCCAGCAGTTACCGGGACAGCAGCACCGGGGAGCTGTTTTTT	CASSYRDSSTGELFF
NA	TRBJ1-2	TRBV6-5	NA	TGTGCCAGCAGAAGGGCCGCTGGTGGCTACACCTTC	CASRRAAGGYTF
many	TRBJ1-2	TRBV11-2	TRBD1	TGTGCCAGCAGCGCAGTGGGGACAGGGTCCGATGGCTACACCTTC	CASSAVGTGSDGYTF
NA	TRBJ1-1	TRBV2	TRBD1	TGTGCCAGCAGTGGGACAGGGTGGGCTGAAGCTTTCTTT	CASSGTGWAEAFF
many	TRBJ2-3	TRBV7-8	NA	TGTGCCAGCAGCTTACGCCGGAATCGAAATACGCAGTATTTT	CASSLRRNRNTQYF
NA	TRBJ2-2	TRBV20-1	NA	TGCAGTGCTAGTTCTAGGGGGTCCGGGGAGCTGTTTTTT	CSASSRGSGELFF